The rows below give T cell receptor beta chains drawn from one sample of a study of OX40 agonist ivuxolimab in advanced cancers. Sequencing was performed with immunoSEQ multiplex PCR; in TCRdb, only in-frame clones are kept and a portion is missing. Among about 100,000 clones listed, around nine tenths were seen once. The source was CD4+ or CD8+ T cells sorted from blood, collected in a trial of the OX40 agonist ivuxolimab. The receptors derive from an adult with an advanced solid tumor such as melanoma, head and neck, liver or kidney cancer. Both conserved end residues are part of each CDR3. The D gene is left open where the match is weak. The listing skips clone size in some rows; elsewhere it reads once, few, many or a size class.

len	abundance	v_gene	d_gene	j_gene	CDR3aa	CDR3nt
14	-	TRBV7-3	TRBD1	TRBJ2-3	CASSSGQVTDTQYF	TGTGCCAGCAGCTCCGGACAGGTCACAGATACGCAGTATTTT
15	-	TRBV5-6	TRBD1	TRBJ2-2	CASSRDRGLTGELFF	TGTGCCAGCAGCAGAGACAGGGGGCTCACCGGGGAGCTGTTTTTT
14	-	TRBV6-4	TRBD2	TRBJ2-1	CASSVLAGGYEQFF	TGTGCCAGCAGCGTCCTAGCGGGGGGTTATGAGCAGTTCTTC
13	-	TRBV7-9	-	TRBJ2-7	CASSLDSSYEQYF	TGTGCCAGCAGCTTAGACAGCTCCTACGAGCAGTACTTC
10	-	TRBV30	-	TRBJ2-5	CAWSAGTQYF	TGTGCCTGGAGTGCGGGGACCCAGTACTTC
12	-	TRBV6-1	-	TRBJ1-4	CASGRTNEKLFF	TGTGCCAGCGGACGGACTAATGAAAAACTGTTTTTT
16	-	TRBV5-5	TRBD1	TRBJ2-7	CASSFAGTGLPNEQYF	TGTGCCAGCAGCTTTGCCGGGACAGGACTTCCTAACGAGCAGTACTTC
15	-	TRBV19	TRBD1	TRBJ2-5	CATRSGQGSEETQYF	TGTGCCACCCGTTCGGGACAGGGTAGTGAAGAGACCCAGTACTTC
14	-	TRBV30	TRBD2	TRBJ2-7	CAFDSGALAGEQYF	TGTGCCTTTGACTCGGGGGCCCTAGCGGGCGAGCAGTACTTC
14	-	TRBV30	-	TRBJ1-5	CAWSQGFTDQPQHF	TGTGCCTGGAGTCAGGGATTCACCGATCAACCCCAGCATTTT
15	-	TRBV7-9	-	TRBJ1-6	CASSLAESYNSPLHF	TGTGCCAGCAGCTTAGCAGAAAGCTATAATTCACCCCTCCACTTT
15	-	TRBV4-1	-	TRBJ2-7	CASSQEGQKSDEQYF	TGCGCCAGCAGCCAAGAGGGTCAGAAAAGCGACGAGCAGTACTTC
12	-	TRBV6-4	-	TRBJ1-5	CASRGGGKTQHF	TGTGCCAGCAGGGGGGGCGGTAAGACCCAGCATTTT
13	few	TRBV27	-	TRBJ2-7	CASSLGLSYEQYF	TGTGCCAGCAGTTTAGGTCTCTCGTACGAGCAGTACTTC
15	-	TRBV6-5	-	TRBJ2-3	CASSLSTTVGGTQYF	TGTGCCAGCAGCCTCTCTACCACCGTTGGCGGTACGCAGTATTTT
13	-	TRBV5-1	-	TRBJ2-7	CASSLSQVYEQYF	TGCGCCAGCAGCTTGTCCCAGGTCTACGAGCAGTACTTC
12	once	TRBV10-2	-	TRBJ2-5	CASSAVQETQYF	TGCGCCAGCAGTGCTGTCCAAGAGACCCAGTACTTC
16	-	TRBV4-1	-	TRBJ1-3	CASSQGWEILSGTIYF	TGCGCCAGCAGCCAGGGGTGGGAGATACTAAGCGGCACCATATATTTT
12	-	TRBV27	-	TRBJ2-3	CASGRGTDTQYF	TGTGCCAGCGGAAGAGGCACAGATACGCAGTATTTT
15	few	TRBV6-1	-	TRBJ2-2	CASSERQGWAGELFF	TGTGCCAGCAGTGAGAGGCAGGGATGGGCCGGGGAGCTGTTTTTT
15	-	TRBV19	TRBD1	TRBJ2-1	CASSSGQGYYNEQFF	TGTGCCAGTAGTTCGGGACAGGGTTATTACAATGAGCAGTTCTTC
17	-	TRBV27	TRBD2	TRBJ2-7	CASSSLAGGPRYDEQYF	TGTGCCAGCAGTTCCCTAGCGGGAGGGCCAAGGTACGACGAGCAGTACTTC
13	-	TRBV30	-	TRBJ2-7	CACLGQGSYEQYF	TGTGCCTGCCTGGGGCAGGGGTCCTACGAGCAGTACTTC
14	-	TRBV6-1	TRBD2	TRBJ2-1	CASRLARTGNEQFF	TGTGCCAGCCGACTAGCCCGAACGGGCAATGAGCAGTTCTTC
16	-	TRBV5-1	-	TRBJ1-3	CASSLFAQGTGNTIYF	TGCGCCAGCAGCTTGTTTGCGCAGGGCACTGGAAACACCATATATTTT
12	-	TRBV5-1	-	TRBJ2-1	CASSSRDNEQFF	TGCGCCAGCAGCTCCAGAGACAATGAGCAGTTCTTC
13	-	TRBV5-1	-	TRBJ2-1	CASSLGPSNEQFF	TGCGCCAGCAGCTTGGGGCCTTCAAATGAGCAGTTCTTC
14	-	TRBV5-1	-	TRBJ2-1	CASSLGLVSNEQFF	TGCGCCAGCAGCTTGGGTCTCGTTTCCAATGAGCAGTTCTTC
15	-	TRBV4-1	TRBD1	TRBJ2-5	CASSQDGTARETQYF	TGCGCCAGCAGCCAAGATGGGACAGCGAGGGAGACCCAGTACTTC
14	once	TRBV5-1	-	TRBJ1-2	CASSLARVGDGYTF	TGCGCCAGCAGCTTGGCCAGGGTTGGCGATGGCTACACCTTC
13	-	TRBV28	-	TRBJ2-1	CASSLSSYNEQFF	TGTGCCAGCAGTTTATCCAGTTACAATGAGCAGTTCTTC
16	-	TRBV6-6	TRBD1	TRBJ2-2	CASSSRTGGASGELFF	TGTGCCAGCAGTAGTAGGACAGGGGGCGCTTCCGGGGAGCTGTTTTTT
15	-	TRBV5-1	-	TRBJ1-3	CASSLVAGSGNTIYF	TGCGCCAGCAGCTTGGTAGCAGGCTCTGGAAACACCATATATTTT
13	once	TRBV29-1	-	TRBJ1-4	CSVTGPLGEKLFF	TGCAGCGTAACAGGCCCATTGGGTGAAAAACTGTTTTTT
13	once	TRBV2	-	TRBJ1-5	CTSSPTWYQPQHF	TGTACCAGCAGTCCAACATGGTATCAGCCCCAGCATTTT
16	-	TRBV5-1	-	TRBJ1-3	CASSLVWGRSGNTIYF	TGCGCCAGCAGCTTGGTATGGGGCCGCTCTGGAAACACCATATATTTT
14	-	TRBV2	-	TRBJ2-7	CASSVSLGSYEQYF	TGTGCCAGCAGTGTAAGTTTGGGCTCCTACGAGCAGTACTTC
14	-	TRBV19	-	TRBJ1-3	CASRSPHSGNTIYF	TGTGCCAGTAGGTCCCCACACTCTGGAAACACCATATATTTT
14	-	TRBV7-9	-	TRBJ2-5	CASSLESRQETQYF	TGTGCCAGCAGCTTAGAATCCCGCCAAGAGACCCAGTACTTC
14	-	TRBV28	TRBD1	TRBJ1-5	CASRRQGSNQPQHF	TGTGCCAGCAGGAGACAGGGGAGCAATCAGCCCCAGCATTTT
14	-	TRBV5-1	-	TRBJ2-2	CASSFQGATGELFF	TGCGCCAGCAGCTTCCAGGGTGCTACCGGGGAGCTGTTTTTT
12	-	TRBV4-2	-	TRBJ1-2	CASSQWNYGYTF	TGTGCCAGCAGCCAATGGAACTATGGCTACACCTTC
15	-	TRBV6-1	-	TRBJ2-2	CASSEPGHVTGELFF	TGTGCCAGCAGTGAACCGGGACATGTGACCGGGGAGCTGTTTTTT
15	-	TRBV5-4	TRBD1	TRBJ2-5	CASSPTTGAGETQYF	TGTGCCAGCAGCCCTACGACAGGGGCGGGAGAGACCCAGTACTTC
13	-	TRBV6-6	-	TRBJ1-1	CASSYSTKFLAFF	TGTGCCAGCAGTTACTCGACGAAATTTTTAGCTTTCTTT
12	once	TRBV7-3	-	TRBJ2-2	CASSSGTGELFF	TGTGCCAGCAGCTCTGGTACCGGGGAGCTGTTTTTT
12	-	TRBV15	-	TRBJ2-5	CATSRDRETQYF	TGTGCCACCAGCAGAGATCGAGAGACCCAGTACTTC
16	-	TRBV7-8	TRBD1	TRBJ2-1	CASSFSGTGRVNEQFF	TGTGCCAGCAGCTTTTCCGGGACAGGGAGGGTCAATGAGCAGTTCTTC
14	-	TRBV27	-	TRBJ2-3	CASLGRLKTDTQYF	TGTGCCAGCCTAGGGAGACTAAAGACAGATACGCAGTATTTT
14	-	TRBV30	-	TRBJ1-2	CAWSSPTANYGYTF	TGTGCCTGGAGTTCCCCTACCGCTAACTATGGCTACACCTTC
18	-	TRBV5-5	TRBD1	TRBJ2-7	CASRPSPPSGQGKYEQYF	TGTGCCAGCAGACCATCTCCCCCCTCGGGACAGGGGAAATACGAGCAGTACTTC
18	-	TRBV21-1	-	TRBJ2-5	CASSTEALGRQVGETQYF	TGTGCCAGCAGCACGGAAGCTCTCGGACGGCAGGTCGGCGAGACCCAGTACTTC
14	once	TRBV5-1	-	TRBJ2-7	CASSLRDTGYEQYF	TGCGCCAGCAGCTTGCGGGACACCGGCTACGAGCAGTACTTC